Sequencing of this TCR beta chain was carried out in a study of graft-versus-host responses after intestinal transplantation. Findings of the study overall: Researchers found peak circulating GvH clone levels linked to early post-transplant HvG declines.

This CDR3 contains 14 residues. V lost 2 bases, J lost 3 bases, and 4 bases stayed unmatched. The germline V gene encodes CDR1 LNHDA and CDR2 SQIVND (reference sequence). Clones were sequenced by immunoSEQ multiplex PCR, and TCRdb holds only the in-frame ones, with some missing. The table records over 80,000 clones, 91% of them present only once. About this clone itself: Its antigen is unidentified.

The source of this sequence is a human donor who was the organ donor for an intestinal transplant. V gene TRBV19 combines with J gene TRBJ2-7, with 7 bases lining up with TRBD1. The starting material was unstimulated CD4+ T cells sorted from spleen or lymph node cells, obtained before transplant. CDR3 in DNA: TGTGCCAGTAGTATAAGACAGGGTCACTACGAGCAGTACTTC. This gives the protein CASSIRQGHYEQYF.